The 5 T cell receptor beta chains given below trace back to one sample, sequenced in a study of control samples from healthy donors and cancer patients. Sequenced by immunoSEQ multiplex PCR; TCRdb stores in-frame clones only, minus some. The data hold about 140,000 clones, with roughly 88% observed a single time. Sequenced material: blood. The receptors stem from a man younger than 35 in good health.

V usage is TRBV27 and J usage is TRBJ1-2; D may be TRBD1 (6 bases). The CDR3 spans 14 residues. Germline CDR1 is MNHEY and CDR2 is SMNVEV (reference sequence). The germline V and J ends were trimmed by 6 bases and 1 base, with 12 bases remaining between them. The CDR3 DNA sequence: TGTGCCAGCAGATCAGGGGCCATTAACTATGGCTACACCTTC. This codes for CASRSGAINYGYTF.

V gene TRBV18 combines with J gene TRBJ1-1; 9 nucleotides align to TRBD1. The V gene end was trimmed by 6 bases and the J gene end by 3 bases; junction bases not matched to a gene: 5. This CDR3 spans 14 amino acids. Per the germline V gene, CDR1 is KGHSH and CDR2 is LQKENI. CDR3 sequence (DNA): TGTGCCAGCTCGCCGGGACAGGGTCACACTGAAGCTTTCTTT. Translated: CASSPGQGHTEAFF.

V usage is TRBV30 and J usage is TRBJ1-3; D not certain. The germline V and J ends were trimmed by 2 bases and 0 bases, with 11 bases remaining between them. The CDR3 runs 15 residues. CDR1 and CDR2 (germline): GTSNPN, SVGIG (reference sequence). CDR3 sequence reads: CAWSKTSFSGNTIYF. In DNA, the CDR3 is TGTGCCTGGAGTAAAACCTCCTTCTCTGGAAACACCATATATTTT.

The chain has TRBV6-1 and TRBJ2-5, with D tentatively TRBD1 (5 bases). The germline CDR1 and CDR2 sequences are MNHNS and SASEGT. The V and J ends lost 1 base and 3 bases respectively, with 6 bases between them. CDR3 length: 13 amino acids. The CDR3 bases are TGTGCCAGCAGTGAAGGCAGGGAAGAGACCCAGTACTTC. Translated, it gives CASSEGREETQYF.

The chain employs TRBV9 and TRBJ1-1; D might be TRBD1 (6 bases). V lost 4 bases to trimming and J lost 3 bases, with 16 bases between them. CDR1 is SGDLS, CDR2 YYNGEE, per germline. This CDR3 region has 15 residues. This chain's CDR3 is CASSTTGTLDTEAFF. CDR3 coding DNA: TGTGCCAGCAGCACCACAGGGACCCTGGACACTGAAGCTTTCTTT.